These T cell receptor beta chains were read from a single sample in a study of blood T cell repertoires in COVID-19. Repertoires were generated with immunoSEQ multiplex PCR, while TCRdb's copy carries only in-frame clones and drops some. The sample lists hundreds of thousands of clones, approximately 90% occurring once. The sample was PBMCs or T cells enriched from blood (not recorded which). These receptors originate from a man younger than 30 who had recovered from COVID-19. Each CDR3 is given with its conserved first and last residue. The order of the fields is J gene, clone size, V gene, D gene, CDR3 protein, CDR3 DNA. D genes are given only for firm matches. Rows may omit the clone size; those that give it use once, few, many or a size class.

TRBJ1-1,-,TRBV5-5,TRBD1,CASSWGQGASTEAFF,TGTGCCAGCAGCTGGGGACAGGGGGCCAGCACTGAAGCTTTCTTT
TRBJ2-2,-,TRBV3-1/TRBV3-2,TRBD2,CASSTRTSGGAGFWGTGELFF,TGTGCCAGCAGCACCCGGACTAGCGGGGGGGCTGGGTTTTGGGGCACCGGGGAGCTGTTTTTT
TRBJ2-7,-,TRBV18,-,CASSPNLITSSTSGRAGHYEQYF,-
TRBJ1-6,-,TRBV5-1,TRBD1,CASRPTGDSPLHF,TGCGCCAGCAGACCTACAGGGGATTCACCCCTCCACTTT
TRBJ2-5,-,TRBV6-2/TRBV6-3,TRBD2,CASSYGGRLETQYF,TGTGCCAGCAGTTACGGCGGGAGACTGGAGACCCAGTACTTC
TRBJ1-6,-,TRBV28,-,CASTSGNSYNSPLHF,TGTGCCAGCACCTCCGGGAACTCCTATAATTCACCCCTCCACTTT
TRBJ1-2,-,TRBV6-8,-,CASSTEGPTNYGYTF,TGTGCCAGCAGCACCGAGGGCCCCACTAACTATGGCTACACCTTC
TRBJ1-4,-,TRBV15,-,CATSRESRGRDEKLFF,TGTGCCACCAGCAGAGAATCTAGGGGGAGGGATGAAAAACTGTTTTTT
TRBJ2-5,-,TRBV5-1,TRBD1,CASSSQGERLETQYF,TGCGCCAGCAGCTCCCAGGGGGAGAGGCTAGAGACCCAGTACTTC
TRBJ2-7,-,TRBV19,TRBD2,CAVSGGFEQYF,TGTGCCGTTAGCGGGGGGTTCGAGCAGTACTTC
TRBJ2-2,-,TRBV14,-,CASSQQRSTGELFF,TGTGCCAGCAGCCAACAGCGGAGCACCGGGGAGCTGTTTTTT
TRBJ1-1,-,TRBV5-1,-,CASSLFDRPLGTEAFF,TGCGCCAGCAGCTTATTTGACAGACCCCTGGGCACTGAAGCTTTCTTT
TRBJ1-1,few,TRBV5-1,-,CASTSGSYTEAFF,TGCGCCAGCACCTCGGGGAGTTACACTGAAGCTTTCTTT
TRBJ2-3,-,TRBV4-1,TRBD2,CASSPIAGGDTQYF,TGCGCCAGCAGCCCCATAGCGGGAGGTGATACGCAGTATTTT
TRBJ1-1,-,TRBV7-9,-,CASSTTDGMNTEAFF,TGTGCCAGCAGCACTACGGACGGGATGAACACTGAAGCTTTCTTT
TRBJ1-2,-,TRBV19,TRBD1,CASSPWVDRGRYYGYTF,TGTGCCAGTAGTCCTTGGGTAGACAGGGGGAGGTACTATGGCTACACCTTC
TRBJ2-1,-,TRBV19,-,CATDMGKGSGYNEQFF,TGTGCCACCGATATGGGGAAGGGATCGGGGTACAATGAGCAGTTCTTC
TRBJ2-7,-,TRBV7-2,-,CASSLEDKNYEQYF,TGTGCCAGCAGCTTAGAGGACAAAAACTACGAGCAGTACTTC
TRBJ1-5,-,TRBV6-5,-,CASSLRVNQPQHF,TGTGCCAGCAGCCTTCGGGTCAATCAGCCCCAGCATTTT
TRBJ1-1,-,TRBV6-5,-,CASSLSLRWNTEAFF,TGTGCCAGCAGTTTGTCCTTACGGTGGAACACTGAAGCTTTCTTT
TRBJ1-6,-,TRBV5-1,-,CASRVSGWSPLHF,TGCGCCAGCAGGGTGTCAGGATGGTCACCCCTCCACTTT
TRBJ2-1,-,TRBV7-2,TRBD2,CASSPSGRQNEQFF,TGTGCCAGCAGCCCGAGCGGGAGGCAAAATGAGCAGTTCTTC
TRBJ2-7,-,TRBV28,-,CASRTGSTSGQYF,TGTGCCAGCAGGACTGGATCGACGTCGGGGCAGTACTTC
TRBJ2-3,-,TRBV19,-,CASKAGPEDTQYF,TGTGCCAGTAAGGCAGGCCCTGAGGATACGCAGTATTTT
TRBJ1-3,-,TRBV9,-,CASSAGTPTSGNTIYF,TGTGCCAGCAGCGCGGGGACACCAACTTCTGGAAACACCATATATTTT
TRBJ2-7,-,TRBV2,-,CASSETGMGYEQYF,TGTGCCAGCAGTGAAACAGGGATGGGATACGAGCAGTACTTC
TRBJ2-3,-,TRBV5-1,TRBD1,CASSLAGQGAGDTQYF,TGCGCCAGCAGCTTGGCGGGACAGGGGGCAGGAGATACGCAGTATTTT
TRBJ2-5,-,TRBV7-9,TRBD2,CASSDTPGGYETQYF,TGTGCCAGCAGCGATACACCGGGGGGTTACGAGACCCAGTACTTC
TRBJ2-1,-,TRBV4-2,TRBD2,CASSQAPSSPTSGSYNEQFF,TGTGCCAGCAGCCAAGCCCCGTCTTCTCCGACTAGCGGGTCCTACAATGAGCAGTTCTTC
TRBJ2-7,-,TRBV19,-,CASSPGNPSEQYF,TGTGCCAGTAGTCCGGGGAATCCCTCCGAGCAGTACTTC
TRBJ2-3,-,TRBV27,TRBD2,CASSFTSGYTDTQYF,TGTGCCAGCAGTTTTACTAGCGGATACACAGATACGCAGTATTTT
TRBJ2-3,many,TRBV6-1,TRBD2,CASSEVAGGTDTQYF,TGTGCCAGCAGTGAAGTAGCGGGGGGCACAGATACGCAGTATTTT
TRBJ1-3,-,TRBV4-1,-,CASSPILGSGNTIYF,TGCGCCAGCAGCCCGATCCTAGGATCGGGAAACACCATATATTTT
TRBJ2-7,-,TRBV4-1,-,CASSQVRGKIHEQYF,TGCGCCAGCAGCCAAGTTAGAGGGAAAATCCACGAGCAGTACTTC
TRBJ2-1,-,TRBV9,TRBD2,CASSVAGSAGNEQFF,TGTGCCAGCAGCGTCGCAGGGTCAGCGGGGAATGAGCAGTTCTTC
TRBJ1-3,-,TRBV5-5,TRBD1,CASSVRDSGNTIYF,TGTGCCAGCAGCGTCCGGGACAGTGGAAACACCATATATTTT